One sample yielded the 8 T cell receptor beta chains listed below, sequenced in a study of molecular identifiers for immune sequencing clone quantification (dated by TCRdb to the late 2010s). Library preparation employed PCR. The instrument given in TCRdb is Illumina HiSeq 4000. TCRdb's own reprocessing of the public reads used fastp at Q25 and MiXCR and kept productive beta chains. Under each unique CDR3 protein, matching rows form one entry showing the most common genes and DNA. The sample table contains a few hundred thousand distinct CDR3 sequences; only one count was recorded for around a fifth of them. Of the sample, 0.65% to 0.95% falls within the top ten clones. The sample taken for sequencing was naive CD8+ T cells from blood, with Jurkat cell RNA spiked in. In the paper's terms, the cell subset or site label means: FACS-sorted CD8+CD4-CCR7+CD45RA+ naive T cells. The receptor source for this set is a human donor in good health. Some libraries in this study had Jurkat cell RNA spiked in.

The rearrangement links TRBV4-3 to TRBJ1-4, with 7 bases lining up with TRBD1. CDR1 and CDR2 from the germline V gene are LGHNA and YSLEER. V trimming: 3 bases; J trimming: 8 bases; junction bases outside the gene matches: 9. CDR3 length: 15 amino acids. The CDR3 sequence: CASSQGAGGQEKLFF. In DNA form, the CDR3 reads TGCGCCAGCAGCCAGGGCGCTGGGGGACAGGAAAAACTGTTTTTT.

The chain employs TRBV5-8 and TRBJ2-3; D is possibly TRBD1 or TRBD2 (6 bases each). CDR3 size: 15 residues. Trimming shortened V by 7 bases and J by 0 bases, and 15 bases separated the two germline ends. Looked up from germline, CDR1 is SGHTS and CDR2 is YDEGEE. CDR3 residues: CASERGRPSTDTQYF. The CDR3 bases are TGTGCCAGCGAGAGGGGGAGGCCTAGCACAGATACGCAGTATTTT.

This clonotype has a single count. One junction end does not reproduce the germline sequence, and a read error may be involved. V is TRBV19 and J is TRBJ1-1, with D maybe TRBD1 (5 bases). This CDR3 has 15 amino acids. The germline gives CDR1 LNHDA, CDR2 SQIVND (reference sequence). The CDR3 sequence is CASGISRQKGPEAFF. Written as DNA, the CDR3 is TGTGCCAGTGGTATATCCAGACAGAAGGGGCCTGAAGCTTTCTTT.

This clonotype was counted at least ten times. The chain uses TRBV14 and TRBJ2-7, with D tentatively TRBD1 or TRBD2 (7 bases each). V was trimmed by 5 bases and J by 7 bases, leaving 24 bases between them. Per the germline V gene, CDR1 is SGHDN and CDR2 is FVKESK. The CDR3 is 16 amino acids. CDR3: CASSFRQGLMAGEQYF. DNA for the CDR3: TGTGCCAGCAGCTTTAGACAGGGACTAATGGCGGGGGAGCAGTACTTC.

The V gene is TRBV12-3 or TRBV12-4, the J gene TRBJ2-3; D gene uncertain. The CDR3 sequence is 14 residues long. Trimming shortened V by 3 bases and J by 0 bases, and 7 bases separated the two germline ends. For the CDR3, the DNA is TGTGCCAGCAGTTTCCAGATTAGCACAGATACGCAGTATTTT. The encoded protein is CASSFQISTDTQYF.

This clonotype was seen many times. The CDR3 sequence: CASSPQGTTDTQYF. CDR3 nucleotide sequence: TGTGCCAGCAGTCCTCAGGGCACAACAGATACGCAGTATTTT. The genes are TRBV6-2 or TRBV6-3 and TRBJ2-3, with D possibly being TRBD1 (5 bases). CDR1 is MNHEY, CDR2 SVGEGT, per germline. The ends were cut back, 5 bases at V and 3 bases at J, with 12 bases in the middle. The CDR3 is made up of 14 amino acids.

A remark on this clonotype: A much bigger clone sits one base away, suggesting this may be a read error. This rearrangement joins TRBV29-1 to TRBJ2-5; 15 bases are a match to TRBD2. Germline assignment: CDR1 SQVTM and CDR2 ANQGSEA. The J segment lost 4 bases and the V segment lost 7 bases, leaving 4 bases of the junction unmatched. The CDR3 spans 14 residues. The CDR3 DNA reads as TGCAGCGCTGGACTAGCGGGGGGGCGAGAGACCCAGTACTTC. This codes for CSAGLAGGRETQYF.

This clonotype was counted many times. The chain employs TRBV5-4 and TRBJ1-1; a weak D match, TRBD1 (5 bases). The CDR3 sequence is 14 residues long. V was cut by 4 bases and J by 5 bases, with 15 bases left in between. Looked up from germline, CDR1 is SGHNT and CDR2 is YYREEE (reference sequence). The CDR3 reads CASSIQGGGTEAFF. The DNA for the CDR3 is TGTGCCAGCAGCATCCAGGGAGGAGGGACTGAAGCTTTCTTT.